A single sample is the source of the 28 T cell receptor beta chains below, sequenced in a study of blood T cell repertoires in COVID-19. The assay was immunoSEQ multiplex PCR, and TCRdb's table has in-frame clones only and misses some. This repertoire shows 150,000 to 160,000 clones, 80% to 90% found once; its top ten account for approximately 15%. The sequenced sample consisted of peripheral blood. These receptors all come from a woman aged 40 to 50 with acute or convalescent COVID-19.

The rearrangement links TRBV7-9 to TRBJ1-1, with D possibly being TRBD1 (6 bases). Trimming left V 8 bases short and J 0 bases short, with 16 bases between. The germline V gene encodes CDR1 SEHNR and CDR2 FQNEAQ (reference sequence). This CDR3 comprises 15 residues. This CDR3 is CASEPRDRLNTEAFF. Written as DNA, the CDR3 is TGTGCCAGCGAACCCCGCGACAGGTTGAACACTGAAGCTTTCTTT.

The rearrangement uses TRBV28 and TRBJ1-5, with TRBD1 matching over 8 bases. The CDR3 spans 15 residues. V shed 2 bases and J 3 bases; nucleotides not matched to a gene: 3. Germline CDR1 and CDR2: MDHEN and SYDVKM. Written as DNA, the CDR3 is TGTGCCAGCAGTTTAGAGGGACAGGACAATCAGCCCCAGCATTTT. This sequence encodes CASSLEGQDNQPQHF.

Here the CDR3 reads CASSGRTGAHEQYF. The CDR3 DNA sequence: TGTGCCAGCAGCGGCCGGACAGGGGCCCACGAGCAGTACTTC. The rearrangement links TRBV5-8 to TRBJ2-7; 9 positions match TRBD1. With V trimmed by 4 bases and J by 5 bases, 7 bases remained unmatched. There are 14 residues in the CDR3. CDR1 is SGHTS, CDR2 YDEGEE, per germline.

The rearrangement joins TRBV5-4 to TRBJ2-7; 9 bases map to TRBD1. V dropped 2 bases and J dropped 5; count of bases not matched to a gene: 8. The CDR3 has 15 amino acids. Germline V gene data show CDR1 as SGHNT and CDR2 as YYREEE (reference sequence). The DNA for the CDR3 is TGTGCCAGCAGCTTCAACAGGGGGCTAGGGAACGAGCAGTACTTC. Its protein is CASSFNRGLGNEQYF.

V usage is TRBV7-2 and J usage is TRBJ2-1; 7 nucleotides align to TRBD2. The CDR3 sequence is 15 residues long. Germline loops: CDR1 SGHTA, CDR2 FQGNSA. Germline trimming cut 4 bases from V and 4 bases from J; bases unmatched to any gene: 7. The DNA for the CDR3 is TGTGCCAGCAGCTCAATAGCGGGTTTATACAATGAGCAGTTCTTC. Translating it yields CASSSIAGLYNEQFF. Full variable domain (remainder filled in from reference TRBV7-2 and TRBJ2-1): GAGVSQSPSNKVTEKGKDVELRCDPISGHTALYWYRQSLGQGLEFLIYFQGNSAPDKSGLPSDRFSAERTGGSVSTLTIQRTQQEDSAVYLCASSSIAGLYNEQFFGPGTRLTVL.

The chain uses TRBV7-2 and TRBJ2-2, with 7 positions matching TRBD2. The CDR3 runs to 17 residues. Germline loops: CDR1 SGHTA, CDR2 FQGNSA. Losses at the gene ends were 3 bases for V and 0 bases for J; bases not matched to a gene: 7. The CDR3 DNA reads as TGTGCCAGCAGCTTGATACCGGGACTATCGAACACCGGGGAGCTGTTTTTT. Translation gives CASSLIPGLSNTGELFF. Full variable domain (remainder filled in from reference TRBV7-2 and TRBJ2-2): GAGVSQSPSNKVTEKGKDVELRCDPISGHTALYWYRQSLGQGLEFLIYFQGNSAPDKSGLPSDRFSAERTGGSVSTLTIQRTQQEDSAVYLCASSLIPGLSNTGELFFGEGSRLTVL.

This chain uses TRBV2 with TRBJ2-7, with a weak D call TRBD2 (6 bases). The CDR3 runs to 12 residues. Germline V gives CDR1 SNHLY, CDR2 FYNNEI. V was pared by 9 bases and J by 1 base, with 10 bases between. CDR3: CASGRESYEQYF. The CDR3 region has the DNA TGTGCCAGTGGACGGGAGTCCTACGAGCAGTACTTC.

The chain has TRBV7-8 and TRBJ2-7; 10 nucleotides align to TRBD1. Per the germline V gene, CDR1 is SGHVS and CDR2 is FQNEAQ. The CDR3 runs to 15 residues. V lost 5 bases, J lost 3 bases, and 7 bases stayed unmatched. In DNA, the CDR3 is TGTGCCAGCAGCCGGATGGGACAGGGGATCTACGAGCAGTACTTC. It codes for CASSRMGQGIYEQYF.

This chain connects TRBV18 to TRBJ1-1, with unresolved D. V lost 3 bases to trimming and J lost 4 bases, with 12 bases between them. Germline V gives CDR1 KGHSH, CDR2 LQKENI. The CDR3 has 14 amino acids. The CDR3 bases are TGTGCCAGCTCACCCCCTTCTACAGCCACTGAAGCTTTCTTT. Its translation: CASSPPSTATEAFF.

This clone was detected only once. V gene TRBV7-9 combines with J gene TRBJ2-6; the D gene is possibly TRBD1 (5 bases). CDR3 length: 16 residues. CDR1 is SEHNR, CDR2 FQNEAQ, per germline (reference sequence). Between the trimmed V and J ends, which lost 5 bases and 0 bases, there was a span of 11 bases. The DNA of the CDR3 is TGTGCCAGCAGCCTACAGGTTTTCTCTGGGGCCAACGTCCTGACTTTC. Translation gives CASSLQVFSGANVLTF.

The V call is TRBV20-1, the J call TRBJ2-2, with 7 bases matching TRBD2. This CDR3 comprises 14 residues. Germline lookup yields CDR1 DFQATT and CDR2 SNEGSKA (reference sequence). The V gene end was trimmed by 3 bases and the J gene end by 4 bases; junction bases not matched to a gene: 5. The CDR3 DNA is TGCAGTGCTAGTGGTGGGGGGGTCACCGGGGAGCTGTTTTTT. It translates to CSASGGGVTGELFF.

The chain recombines TRBV5-1 with TRBJ2-5; 14 bases align to TRBD2. This CDR3 comprises 16 residues. Looked up from germline, CDR1 is SGHRS and CDR2 is YFSETQ. Trimming removed 3 bases from V and 5 bases from J; junction bases left unmatched: 6. CDR3 in amino acids: CASSSGLAGGIETQYF. The CDR3 nucleotides read TGCGCCAGCAGCTCTGGACTAGCGGGAGGTATCGAGACCCAGTACTTC.

The chain recombines TRBV11-2 with TRBJ2-6, with D unclear. Trimming took off 2 bases at V and 0 bases at J, with 14 bases between the two ends. Germline V lookup: CDR1 SGHAT, CDR2 FQNNGV. The CDR3 extends over 18 amino acids. The CDR3 reads CASSLRGVVSSGANVLTF. CDR3 bases: TGTGCCAGCAGCTTACGCGGCGTAGTCAGCTCTGGGGCCAACGTCCTGACTTTC.

This clone appeared a single time. The chain has TRBV7-2 and TRBJ2-7; D is unclear. Deletions cut 1 base from V and 3 bases from J, with 10 bases between. CDR1 and CDR2 from the germline V gene are SGHTA and FQGNSA. The CDR3 consists of 14 residues. The CDR3 spells CASSLVRSGYEQYF. DNA of the CDR3: TGTGCCAGCAGCTTAGTTAGATCAGGCTACGAGCAGTACTTC.

The chain joins TRBV5-1 to TRBJ2-6; the D gene is possibly TRBD2 (5 bases). Germline-derived CDR1 and CDR2 are SGHRS and YFSETQ. Trimming took off 7 bases at V and 2 bases at J, with 16 bases between the two ends. The CDR3 covers 16 residues. This CDR3 reads CASGFGVVTGANVLTF. In DNA, the CDR3 is TGCGCCAGCGGGTTCGGGGTAGTAACTGGGGCCAACGTCCTGACTTTC.

The chain couples TRBV5-1 to TRBJ2-3, with TRBD2 identical over 7 bases. The trim removed 6 bases at V and 4 bases at J, leaving 11 bases unmatched. The CDR3 covers 15 residues. Looked up from germline, CDR1 is SGHRS and CDR2 is YFSETQ. As DNA, the CDR3 is TGCGCCAGCAAGTTGGGGGGGAAAGCCGCAGATACGCAGTATTTT. Amino acid sequence: CASKLGGKAADTQYF. Combining the CDR3 with reference TRBV5-1 and TRBJ2-3 gives the whole variable domain KAGVTQTPRYLIKTRGQQVTLSCSPISGHRSVSWYQQTPGQGLQFLFEYFSETQRNKGNFPGRFSGRQFSNSRSEMNVSTLELGDSALYLCASKLGGKAADTQYFGPGTRLTVL.

For the CDR3, the DNA is TGTGCCAGCAGTGAAGTGTTCGGGACAGCCTACGAGCAGTACTTC. Translation: CASSEVFGTAYEQYF. V and J are TRBV6-1 and TRBJ2-7; 7 nucleotides line up with TRBD1. With V trimmed by 1 base and J by 2 bases, 5 bases remained unmatched. Germline assignment: CDR1 MNHNS and CDR2 SASEGT. The CDR3 loop spans 15 amino acids.

This clone was picked up a small number of times. The gene calls are TRBV27 and TRBJ2-7; D possibly corresponds to TRBD1 (6 bases). V was cut by 0 bases and J by 4 bases, with 13 bases left in between. Germline V gene sequence: CDR1 MNHEY, CDR2 SMNVEV (reference sequence). The CDR3 spans 15 residues. The CDR3 loop is CASSLSSGQSYEQYF. The CDR3 DNA follows: TGTGCCAGCAGTTTATCGAGCGGACAGTCTTACGAGCAGTACTTC.

The chain links TRBV3-1 (or the pseudogene TRBV3-2) to TRBJ1-5, with 10 positions matching TRBD1. This CDR3 has 17 amino acids. V dropped 0 bases and J dropped 2; count of bases not matched to a gene: 4. CDR1 and CDR2 from the germline V gene are LGHDT and YNNKEL (reference sequence). CDR3 nucleotide sequence: TGTGCCAGCAGCCAAGATCTTGGGACAGGGGGCAATCAGCCCCAGCATTTT. Its translation is CASSQDLGTGGNQPQHF.

This chain links TRBV5-4 with TRBJ2-5; a possible D gene is TRBD1 (5 bases). Trimming left V 4 bases short and J 5 bases short, with 12 bases between. Germline-derived CDR1 and CDR2 are SGHNT and YYREEE (reference sequence). This CDR3 spans 13 amino acids. CDR3 in DNA: TGTGCCAGCAGCATAGGACAACAGGAGACCCAGTACTTC. Its translation: CASSIGQQETQYF.

CDR3 in amino acids: CASSLELRVNFYNEQFF. The CDR3 nucleotides read TGCGCCAGCAGCTTAGAACTCAGGGTAAATTTCTACAATGAGCAGTTCTTC. The chain recombines TRBV5-1 with TRBJ2-1; possible D gene TRBD1, 5 bases. Germline CDR1 reads SGHRS; CDR2 reads YFSETQ. Trimming shortened V by 2 bases and J by 3 bases, and 18 bases separated the two germline ends. CDR3 length equals 17 residues.

This chain uses TRBV6-5 with TRBJ2-4; possibly TRBD2 for D (7 bases). The CDR3 loop spans 14 amino acids. The V end was cut by 6 bases, the J end by 9 bases, with 18 bases between. CDR1 and CDR2 (germline): MNHEY, SVGAGI. For the CDR3, the DNA is TGTGCCAGCAGCTTACAGGGAGGGGGGGGCATTCAGTACTTC. It codes for CASSLQGGGGIQYF.

The chain links TRBV19 to TRBJ2-7, with 7 nucleotides matching TRBD2. V shed 3 bases and J 0 bases; nucleotides not matched to a gene: 2. Germline CDR1 LNHDA, CDR2 SQIVND (reference sequence). The length of the CDR3 is 14 residues. CDR3 DNA: TGTGCCAGTAGTATCCGCGGGAGCTCCTACGAGCAGTACTTC. Protein product: CASSIRGSSYEQYF.

This clone was counted a single time. The junction departs from the called germline gene at one end, perhaps through a read error. This chain links TRBV5-6 with TRBJ2-7; D is possibly TRBD2 (5 bases). Per the germline V gene, CDR1 is SGHDT and CDR2 is YYEEEE. This CDR3 is built from 12 residues. As DNA, the CDR3 is TGTGCCAGCAGCTTCCCGGGGATCCCCCATCACTTC. Protein: CASSFPGIPHHF.

V and J are TRBV3-1 (or the pseudogene TRBV3-2) and TRBJ2-1, with 8 bases fitting TRBD2. CDR1 and CDR2 from the germline V gene are LGHDT and YNNKEL (reference sequence). The ends lost 5 bases at V and 0 bases at J; junction bases unmatched: 6. CDR3 length equals 16 residues. The CDR3 protein is CASSARGGLSYNEQFF. CDR3 DNA: TGTGCCAGCAGCGCCCGCGGGGGGCTCTCCTACAATGAGCAGTTCTTC.

The chain links TRBV3-1 (or the pseudogene TRBV3-2) to TRBJ2-2; TRBD2 matches at 9 bases. CDR1 and CDR2 (germline): LGHDT, YNNKEL (reference sequence). The CDR3 is 14 residues long. V lost 4 bases to trimming and J lost 7 bases; unmatched junction nucleotides: 4. CDR3 sequence: CASSLGLASGELFF. CDR3 in DNA: TGTGCCAGCAGCCTGGGACTAGCTAGCGGGGAGCTGTTTTTT.

The chain uses TRBV6-5 and TRBJ1-6; D is possibly TRBD1 (6 bases). Germline V gives CDR1 MNHEY, CDR2 SVGAGI. The CDR3 is 12 amino acids. V was pared by 8 bases and J by 9 bases, with 11 bases between. The CDR3, as DNA: TGTGCCAGCCGGGCAGGGGTTTCACCCCTCCACTTT. Its translation: CASRAGVSPLHF.

The chain has TRBV5-1 and TRBJ1-2, with 7 positions matching TRBD1. The CDR3 spans 14 residues. Germline CDR1 SGHRS, CDR2 YFSETQ. V lost 0 bases, J lost 8 bases, and 7 bases stayed unmatched. CDR3 residues: CASSLDLTGQGYTF. As DNA, the CDR3 is TGCGCCAGCAGCTTGGACCTGACAGGGCAAGGCTACACCTTC.